This TCR beta chain stems from a study of CD8 T cells in ankylosing spondylitis (TCRdb year 2017). Notes on the research overall: The study profiled T cell receptor beta repertoires in healthy donors and ankylosing spondylitis patients to find disease-linked TCR variants. Peripheral blood was sampled, and synovial fluid was also collected from ankylosing spondylitis patients. The whole study cohort included some 100 healthy donors and 25 ankylosing spondylitis patients. What the study reported, not specific to this receptor: Blood from ankylosing spondylitis patients appeared to be characterized by a TCR beta motif made up of several highly homologous amino acid variants. In peripheral blood, the disease-linked clones were found at relatively low frequencies and had a CD8+ phenotype. Some motif variants were previously reported in synovial fluid and blood of reactive arthritis patients, suggesting common disease-initiation mechanisms. The disease-linked clones were reported to be significantly enriched in matched synovial fluid samples from ankylosing spondylitis patients.

The sequencing machine was an Illumina HiSeq 2500. TCR beta libraries were prepared by quantitative 5'-RACE with molecular barcodes. The authors' pipeline ran thus. A new computational method based on a probabilistic model of VDJ rearrangement was used to identify disease-linked TCR variants. The raw public data were reprocessed by TCRdb itself: fastp quality trimming at Q25, MiXCR clonotype calling, in-frame beta chains only. Every CDR3 protein is listed once, alongside the most common genes and DNA of its rows. For this entry, the V and J calls and clone size follow TCRdb and not the study's own pipeline. This sample is represented by about 220,000 distinct CDR3 sequences; about 7.3% of them were singletons. The top ten clones comprise 11% to 15% of the sample. The table lists this clonotype with many counts. It has no known antigen specificity. Base qualities are not provided; no much larger clone lies one nucleotide away.

The sequence derives from a male donor with ankylosing spondylitis. Material: blood, either unsorted or a sorted T cell fraction (not recorded which).

The nucleotide sequence is given as TGCGCCAGCAGCCAAGTGCGGGAGGCCGCCTACGAGCAGTACTTC. It encodes CASSQVREAAYEQYF. The chain is made from TRBV4-1 and TRBJ2-7; 8 of the junction bases match TRBD2. The germline V gene yields MGHRA for CDR1 and YSYEKL for CDR2. CDR3 length: 15 amino acids, cysteine to phenylalanine. Only the CDR3 region is kept as DNA, spanning 45 bases read in frame from base 1. V is trimmed back by 1 base and J by 2 bases, and the junction contains 4 bases that no gene match accounts for.